The present TCR beta chain was sequenced within a study of cytomegalovirus exposure and HLA in healthy donors (dated by TCRdb to 2016 to 2017). For the wider study: According to a later analysis, the approximately 130 validation repertoires were produced on the same platform as the approximately 620 repertoires of the first cohort. The study aimed to test whether cataloging public T cell receptors could reveal signatures of past pathogen exposure. In addition to the first cohort of several hundred subjects, a separate validation cohort of under 150 different subjects was used. High-throughput TCR immunosequencing, statistical association of individual TCRs with disease status, and machine learning were combined to predict cytomegalovirus infection status.

To prepare the library, the immunoSEQ multiplex PCR assay was applied. Processing in the source paper ran as follows. A statistical classification framework was developed to diagnose cytomegalovirus status using the catalog of TCR beta chain sequences. This is the immuneACCESS table as TCRdb keeps it, with only in-frame sequences that have V and J called. A part of the clones is gone; compared with another copy, unresolved V genes explain less than half, and the rest is unexplained. For V, J and clone size, that table is used; D and trimming come from the DNA. For this sample the table gives 150,000 or so clones, of which about 88% were detected only once. The ten most abundant clones make up over 8.5% of the sample. The donors were included in the validation cohort of some 110 subjects, a group kept apart from the approximately 650-subject first cohort. This clone was recorded only once. No cognate antigen has been identified for it. Base-call qualities are not available, and no considerably larger clone is one nucleotide away.

Overall results and qualifications from the work: In vitro tests confirmed that a few of the cytomegalovirus-associated TCR beta chains recognize cytomegalovirus antigens. While some public TCRs were present in many individuals, most TCR sequences turned up only very rarely across donors. The study listed 150 to 200 TCR beta chains as associated with cytomegalovirus. The validation cohort had no HLA typing available for a later analysis, so co-occurrence within that cohort was assessed over all 130 or so repertoires. The classifier was reported to diagnose cytomegalovirus status with high specificity and sensitivity in both the original and validation cohorts. The authors suggested that the approach could potentially be generalized to other disease states and immunological phenotypes. Subsequent analysis determined that TCRs grouped into clusters in the first cohort also showed a tendency toward co-occurrence across the approximately 120 validation repertoires, and approximately 93% of cluster scores exceeded 0.

The CDR3 goes from the cysteine to the phenylalanine over 14 residues. Only the CDR3 DNA is retained, 42 bases long and in frame from the first base. The junction shows trimming of 4 bases on V and 2 bases on J, plus 12 bases between the germline ends. The germline V gene supplies CDR1 LGHNA and CDR2 YNFKEQ. Sequencing input: PBMCs. Recombination connected TRBV4-2 to TRBJ2-7, and TRBD2 may be the D gene, going by 5 matching bases. The sequence derives from a woman aged 18-30 years in good health and CMV-seropositive. The bases read TGTGCCAGCAGCCCCGGGGAATACCCCTACGAGCAGTACTTC. Protein translation: CASSPGEYPYEQYF.